These 4 T cell receptor beta chains came from one sample sequenced in a study of T cell clones after liver transplantation. The repertoire was sequenced with immunoSEQ multiplex PCR; TCRdb's copy has only in-frame clones and lacks some. This sample carries approximately 68,000 clones, 80% of them seen once, and the ten largest clones take about 0.64%. The source material was CD4+ T cells from blood, sampled before liver transplant. The receptors originated from a human donor who received a liver transplant.

The chain recombines TRBV5-1 with TRBJ1-4; TRBD1 is a possible D gene (5 bases). The CDR3 consists of 13 residues. Trimming took off 4 bases at V and 4 bases at J, with 8 bases between the two ends. Germline CDR1 SGHRS, CDR2 YFSETQ. CDR3 DNA sequence: TGCGCCAGCAGCCGGGGGATTAATGAAAAACTGTTTTTT. Translating it yields CASSRGINEKLFF.

The chain carries TRBV2 and TRBJ2-5; D is perhaps TRBD2 (6 bases). Trimming took off 2 bases at V and 1 base at J, with 11 bases between the two ends. CDR3 length: 15 residues. Germline CDR1 SNHLY, CDR2 FYNNEI. The CDR3 nucleotides are TGTGCCAGCAGTGAATCTCTAGCGCCCCAAGAGACCCAGTACTTC. This sequence encodes CASSESLAPQETQYF.

This clone was observed a single time. The rearrangement joins TRBV11-2 to TRBJ1-2, with D maybe TRBD1 (6 bases). The CDR3 runs 15 residues. Per germline, CDR1 SGHAT and CDR2 FQNNGV. V was trimmed by 3 bases and J by 4 bases, leaving 15 bases between them. CDR3 nucleotide sequence: TGTGCCAGCAGCTTGGGGGGCGGTAGGGTCTATGGCTACACCTTC. Amino acids: CASSLGGGRVYGYTF.

This clone has only a few counts. The chain uses TRBV29-1 and TRBJ2-2; possible D gene TRBD2, 6 bases. The CDR3 has 13 amino acids. Trimming took off 4 bases at V and 4 bases at J, with 10 bases between the two ends. Germline V gene data show CDR1 as SQVTM and CDR2 as ANQGSEA. The CDR3 DNA follows: TGCAGCGTTGCGCGGGACTCCACCGGGGAGCTGTTTTTT. Translating it yields CSVARDSTGELFF.